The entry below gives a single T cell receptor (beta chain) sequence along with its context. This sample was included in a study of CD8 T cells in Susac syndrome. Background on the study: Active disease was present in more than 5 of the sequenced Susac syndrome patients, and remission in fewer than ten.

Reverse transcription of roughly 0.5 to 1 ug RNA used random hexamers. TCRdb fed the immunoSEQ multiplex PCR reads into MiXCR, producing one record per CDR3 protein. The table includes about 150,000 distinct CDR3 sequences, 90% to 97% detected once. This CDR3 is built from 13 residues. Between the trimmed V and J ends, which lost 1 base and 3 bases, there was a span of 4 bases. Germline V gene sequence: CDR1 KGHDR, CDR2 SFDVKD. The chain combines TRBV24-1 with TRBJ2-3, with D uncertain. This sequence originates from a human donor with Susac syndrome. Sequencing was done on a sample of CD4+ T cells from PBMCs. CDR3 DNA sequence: TGTGCCACCAGTGATTTAGGAACAGATACGCAGTATTTT. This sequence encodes CATSDLGTDTQYF.